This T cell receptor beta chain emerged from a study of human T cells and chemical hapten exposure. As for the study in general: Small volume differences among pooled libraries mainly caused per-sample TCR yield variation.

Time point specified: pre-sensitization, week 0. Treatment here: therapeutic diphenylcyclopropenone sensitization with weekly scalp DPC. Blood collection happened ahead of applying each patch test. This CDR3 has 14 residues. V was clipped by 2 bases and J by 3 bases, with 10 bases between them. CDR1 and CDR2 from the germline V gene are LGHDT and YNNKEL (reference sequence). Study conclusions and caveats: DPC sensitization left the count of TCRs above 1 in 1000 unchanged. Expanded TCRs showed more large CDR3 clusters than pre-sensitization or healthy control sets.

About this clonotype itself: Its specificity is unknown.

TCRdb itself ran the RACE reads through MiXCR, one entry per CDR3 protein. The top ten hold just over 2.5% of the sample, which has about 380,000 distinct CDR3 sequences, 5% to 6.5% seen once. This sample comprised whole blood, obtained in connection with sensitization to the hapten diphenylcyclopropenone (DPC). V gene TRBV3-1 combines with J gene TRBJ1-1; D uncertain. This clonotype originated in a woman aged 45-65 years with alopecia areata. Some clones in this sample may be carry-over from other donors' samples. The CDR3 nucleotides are TGTGCCAGCAGCCAAATGGTGGGAGACACTGAAGCTTTCTTT. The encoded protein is CASSQMVGDTEAFF.